Listed below are T cell receptor beta chains from one sample, sequenced in a study of vaccination effects on CD4 cells after COVID-19. The data were produced by immunoSEQ multiplex PCR, yet TCRdb's version contains in-frame clones alone and is incomplete. Of 20,000 to 25,000 clones listed, approximately 70% are singletons. For these receptors, no antigen is known. Specimen: CD4+ T cells from PBMCs cultured with HCoV-NL63 spike peptides, collected before COVID-19 vaccination. Source of these receptors: a human donor who received a COVID-19 vaccine. Each CDR3 is given with its conserved first and last residue. Not every row has a clone size; where given, it reads once, few, many or a size class.

CDR3aa: CASTSDRDRGTQETQYF
j_gene: TRBJ2-5
len: 17
v_gene: TRBV5-4
abundance: NA

CDR3aa: CAISESWDRDSNQPQHF
j_gene: TRBJ1-5
len: 17
v_gene: TRBV10-3
abundance: NA

CDR3aa: CASSGQGGETQYF
j_gene: TRBJ2-5
len: 13
v_gene: TRBV7-7
abundance: NA

CDR3aa: CASSLEGTEAFF
j_gene: TRBJ1-1
len: 12
v_gene: TRBV5-1
abundance: NA

CDR3aa: CASSIPAWENTGELFF
j_gene: TRBJ2-2
len: 16
v_gene: TRBV19
abundance: medium-sized

CDR3aa: CASSPWTGGRRGNTEAFF
j_gene: TRBJ1-1
len: 18
v_gene: TRBV3-1/TRBV3-2
abundance: NA

CDR3aa: CASSPPGTQGRTGELFF
j_gene: TRBJ2-2
len: 17
v_gene: TRBV18
abundance: NA

CDR3aa: CASGGGTSGSLADTQYF
j_gene: TRBJ2-3
len: 17
v_gene: TRBV12-5
abundance: NA

CDR3aa: CASTGQFAMNTEAFF
j_gene: TRBJ1-1
len: 15
v_gene: TRBV6-5
abundance: few

CDR3aa: CASIGVTTSSYEQYF
j_gene: TRBJ2-7
len: 15
v_gene: TRBV6-5
abundance: NA

CDR3aa: CASSPRLAGANTDTQYF
j_gene: TRBJ2-3
len: 17
v_gene: TRBV5-1
abundance: NA

CDR3aa: CASSLAGGSGNTIYF
j_gene: TRBJ1-3
len: 15
v_gene: TRBV5-1
abundance: few